One TCR beta chain is described in this entry. What it binds is not known. The sequenced template was RNA, covering the TCR beta CDR3 region. The library came from an HTBI-primed first-round RT-PCR and a second-round multiplex PCR. TCRdb fed the multiplex PCR reads into MiXCR, producing one record per CDR3 protein. This table has approximately 410,000 distinct CDR3 sequences, approximately 15% appearing once. In this cohort, patients with other autoimmune diseases, uncontrolled infections, pregnancy or lactation were excluded. Diagnosis relied on clinical symptoms, serum thyroxine, TRAb, thyroid ultrasound and orbital computed tomography. This record comes from a study of Graves' ophthalmopathy and Graves' hyperthyroidism. The CDR3 is 15 residues long. Looked up from germline, CDR1 is LNHDA and CDR2 is SQIVND (reference sequence). The V and J ends lost 0 bases and 10 bases respectively, with 13 bases between them.

Broader study findings: The blood repertoire also included most expanded thyroid clonotypes above 0.001 frequency.

Sequences were obtained from peripheral blood. The chain carries TRBV19 and TRBJ1-6; no definite D call. The receptor's source is a woman aged 18-29 years with stable Graves' hyperthyroidism. The DNA for the CDR3 is TGTGCCAGTAGTATAGAAGGCACGGTAGACTCACCCCTCCACTTT. Amino acids: CASSIEGTVDSPLHF.